The text below deals with one T cell receptor (beta chain). Clones were read by immunoSEQ multiplex PCR, and TCRdb kept only the in-frame ones, dropping some. Here the sample spans more than 200,000 clones, around 80% being singletons. This CDR3 has 13 residues. Deletions cut 5 bases from V and 2 bases from J, with 9 bases between. Germline V CDR1 and CDR2: LNHDA, SQIVND (reference sequence). This specimen comes from a study of blood T cell repertoires in COVID-19. The J gene is TRBJ1-2, the V gene TRBV19; D is possibly TRBD1 (6 bases). This TCR derives from a man between 60 and 75 years old with acute or convalescent COVID-19. The sample consisted of peripheral blood. For the CDR3, the DNA is TGTGCCAGTAGTGATGGACAGAACTATGGCTACACCTTC. Amino acid sequence: CASSDGQNYGYTF.